This TCR beta chain was sequenced for a study of vaccination and CD4 T cells after COVID-19. Findings and caveats of the study: Convalescent patients had 304 of 307 vaccine-specific clones showing spike mono-reactivity.

The CDR3 length is 15 residues. V gave up 6 bases and J gave up 5 bases; unmatched junction bases: 12. CDR1 MNHNS and CDR2 SASEGT come from the germline V gene. There are a few counts of this clonotype. As yet, its antigen is unknown. Treatment reported: approximately 9-day PBMC culture with coronavirus spike peptide pools or control peptides (ViraFEST assay). Negative selection purified CD4+ T cells after 10 days of culture. The Oncomine TCR Beta short-read assay sequenced DNA from cultured CD4+ T cells. One entry per CDR3 protein results from TCRdb running MiXCR on the PCR reads. The profile covers about 12,000 distinct CDR3 sequences, with approximately 32% appearing a single time and 30% to 40% taken by the ten largest.

The specimen was CD4+ T cells from blood, cultured in vitro, collected before SARS-CoV-2 vaccination. The receptor comes from a human donor who received a COVID-19 vaccine. The V and J genes are TRBV6-1 and TRBJ1-2, with 7 bases matching TRBD1. DNA of the CDR3: TGTGCCAGCAGACTCTACTTGCAGGGGGGTTATGGCTACACCTTC. Translating gives CASRLYLQGGYGYTF.